This is a list of T cell receptor beta chains from one sample in a study of beta chain features in type 1 diabetes. The repertoire was sequenced with immunoSEQ multiplex PCR; TCRdb's copy has only in-frame clones and lacks some. The top ten clones hold 0.4% to 0.45% of a sample with tens of thousands of clones, about 32% of them seen once. The sample consisted of stem cell memory CD4+ T cells from blood. The receptors come from a woman aged 18-30 years in good health. Both conserved end residues are part of each CDR3. A row's size may be missing; if present it is once, few, many or a size class.

v_call: TRBV5-1; clone_size: -; j_call: TRBJ2-5; cdr3_aa: CASSSGPQGETQYF
v_call: TRBV5-1; clone_size: few; j_call: TRBJ2-3; cdr3_aa: CASSSGGGTADTQYF
v_call: TRBV5-6; clone_size: few; j_call: TRBJ1-1; cdr3_aa: CASSATGFVISLTEAFF
v_call: TRBV4-2; clone_size: few; j_call: TRBJ2-3; cdr3_aa: CASSHQAGGTDTQYF
v_call: TRBV6-6; clone_size: -; j_call: TRBJ1-6; cdr3_aa: CASSYDQGVGSPLHF
v_call: TRBV29-1; clone_size: many; j_call: TRBJ2-1; cdr3_aa: CSASLAANEQFF
v_call: TRBV5-6; clone_size: -; j_call: TRBJ2-2; cdr3_aa: CASSLGPLGGDTGELFF
v_call: TRBV7-2; clone_size: -; j_call: TRBJ1-5; cdr3_aa: CASSLSFWSNQPQHF
v_call: TRBV18; clone_size: -; j_call: TRBJ2-6; cdr3_aa: CASSPGAGVGANVLTF
v_call: TRBV5-1; clone_size: -; j_call: TRBJ2-3; cdr3_aa: CASSRADPTDTQYF
v_call: TRBV4-2; clone_size: -; j_call: TRBJ1-1; cdr3_aa: CASSQDQGGTTEAFF
v_call: TRBV30; clone_size: few; j_call: TRBJ1-3; cdr3_aa: CAWSGGGIPVGFF
v_call: TRBV6-5; clone_size: -; j_call: TRBJ1-2; cdr3_aa: CASRPNSNYGYTF
v_call: TRBV29-1; clone_size: many; j_call: TRBJ2-1; cdr3_aa: CSTRQNNEQFF
v_call: TRBV9; clone_size: -; j_call: TRBJ2-7; cdr3_aa: CASSVPRTGTFSYEQYF
v_call: TRBV7-2; clone_size: -; j_call: TRBJ1-1; cdr3_aa: CASSLQGLMNTEAFF
v_call: TRBV10-3; clone_size: -; j_call: TRBJ2-3; cdr3_aa: CAIGGLAGTDTQYF
v_call: TRBV18; clone_size: few; j_call: TRBJ1-2; cdr3_aa: CASSPAGDYGYTF
v_call: TRBV25-1; clone_size: few; j_call: TRBJ1-2; cdr3_aa: CASSYRGSNYGYTF
v_call: TRBV18; clone_size: -; j_call: TRBJ1-1; cdr3_aa: CASSGPYEAFF
v_call: TRBV2; clone_size: -; j_call: TRBJ2-7; cdr3_aa: CASSGGQGTSYEQYF
v_call: TRBV27; clone_size: -; j_call: TRBJ2-2; cdr3_aa: CASRMGAGTGELFF
v_call: TRBV7-2; clone_size: -; j_call: TRBJ2-1; cdr3_aa: CASSFDRNNEQFF
v_call: TRBV9; clone_size: -; j_call: TRBJ2-3; cdr3_aa: CASSSQGPTLTDTQYF
v_call: TRBV27; clone_size: -; j_call: TRBJ2-6; cdr3_aa: CASSSLAGGPSGANVLTF
v_call: TRBV5-1; clone_size: few; j_call: TRBJ1-1; cdr3_aa: CASSVDPTVNTEAFF
v_call: TRBV18; clone_size: -; j_call: TRBJ2-5; cdr3_aa: CASSPRAGVETQYF
v_call: TRBV30; clone_size: -; j_call: TRBJ1-1; cdr3_aa: CAWSQDSNTEAFF
v_call: TRBV7-9; clone_size: many; j_call: TRBJ2-5; cdr3_aa: CASSTGLVETQYF
v_call: TRBV2; clone_size: -; j_call: TRBJ1-5; cdr3_aa: CASSVDSTQPQHF
v_call: TRBV5-4; clone_size: few; j_call: TRBJ2-5; cdr3_aa: CASSLSTQETQYF
v_call: TRBV19; clone_size: -; j_call: TRBJ2-6; cdr3_aa: CASSVQGYGANVLTF
v_call: TRBV2; clone_size: few; j_call: TRBJ2-3; cdr3_aa: CAGTRQADTQYF
v_call: TRBV4-2; clone_size: few; j_call: TRBJ1-2; cdr3_aa: CASSQEMAEGSGGYTF
v_call: TRBV7-2; clone_size: -; j_call: TRBJ2-5; cdr3_aa: CASSSPGVETQYF
v_call: TRBV7-8; clone_size: -; j_call: TRBJ2-2; cdr3_aa: CASSPGTGRTGELFF
v_call: TRBV5-1; clone_size: -; j_call: TRBJ2-5; cdr3_aa: CASSLRSSGSQETQYF
v_call: TRBV5-1; clone_size: -; j_call: TRBJ2-1; cdr3_aa: CASRPSPTPSEQFF
v_call: TRBV29-1; clone_size: few; j_call: TRBJ1-1; cdr3_aa: CSVEMWTFGEAFF